This T cell receptor (beta chain) was sequenced for a study of blood T cells in healthy people across ages. Broader study findings: The study could not conclusively compare naive and antigen-experienced cells, given its unsorted PBMCs. Per-million-T-cell TCR beta diversity fell roughly linearly with age.

In each sample, at least 7 million PBMCs were isolated. In the case of this clonotype: Antigen: not known.

Trimming removed 0 bases at V and 5 bases at J, with 22 bases between. The germline V gene has CDR1 DFQATT and CDR2 SNEGSKA (reference sequence). This CDR3 is 17 amino acids long. A second PCR, run for roughly 7 to 11 cycles, used a sample-barcoded 5' primer plus a J-beta primer mix. Each cDNA molecule received a tag from a template-switch adaptor that had 12 random nucleotides. TCRdb re-called the 5' RACE reads through MiXCR, storing one row per CDR3 protein. The sample lists around 600,000 distinct CDR3 sequences, about 45% occurring once. The V and J genes are TRBV20-1 and TRBJ2-5, with D possibly called TRBD1 or TRBD2 (5 bases each). This receptor was identified in a man older than 75 in good health. Sequencing used blood. CDR3 in amino acids: CSARDLRGAEKGETQYF. The CDR3 region has the DNA TGCAGTGCTAGAGATCTTAGAGGAGCGGAAAAGGGGGAGACCCAGTACTTC.